This T cell receptor (beta chain) is drawn from a study of T cell responses to AZD1222 COVID-19 vaccine. Deletions cut 4 bases from V and 7 bases from J, with 11 bases between. The CDR3 totals 13 residues. Germline V lookup: CDR1 SNHLY, CDR2 FYNNEI. Sequenced by immunoSEQ multiplex PCR; TCRdb stores in-frame clones only, minus some. The sample holds over 100,000 clones; more than 80% are singletons and the top ten take 3.1%. The chain carries TRBV2 and TRBJ1-5, with D unresolved. Sequenced here: peripheral blood, sampled on day 0 of AZD1222 vaccination. This TCR came from an adult in good health. The CDR3: CASSGRAGQPQHF. CDR3 nucleotides: TGTGCCAGCAGTGGCCGGGCTGGCCAGCCCCAGCATTTT.